These 27 T cell receptor beta chains share one sample of origin, sequenced in a study of shared clonotypes between healthy human individuals. Terminally differentiated effector memory CD45RA+ cells were excluded by CCR7 positive selection of CD45RO-negative cells. The protocol was immunoSEQ multiplex PCR, while the TCRdb copy is restricted to in-frame clones and leaves out a portion. The profile shows some 630,000 clones, 95% to 96% of them singletons. Sequencing input: naive CD8+ T cells sorted from blood. The receptor set was obtained from a woman younger than 45 in good health.

V is TRBV28 and J is TRBJ1-1, with D maybe TRBD1 (6 bases). This CDR3 region has 13 residues. CDR1 and CDR2 from the germline V gene are MDHEN and SYDVKM. Trimming cost V 5 bases and J 13 bases, with 20 bases left between them. The CDR3 region has the DNA TGTGCCAGCAGTCGACAACCCACAGGGTCTAATTTCTTT. Its protein is CASSRQPTGSNFF.

The chain links TRBV5-3 to TRBJ2-4, with 7 bases lining up with TRBD1. TRBV5-3 is filed as an ORF, its function uncertain. CDR3 length equals 20 residues. The ends lost 0 bases at V and 0 bases at J; junction bases unmatched: 15. This CDR3 is CARSLGMIWVGGQAKNIQYF. CDR3 in DNA: TGTGCCAGAAGCTTGGGGATGATATGGGTAGGGGGCCAAGCCAAAAACATTCAGTACTTC.

This clone was picked up one time. The chain carries TRBV13 and TRBJ1-5, with TRBD1 matching over 9 bases. Trimming at V came to 5 bases and at J to 7 bases, leaving 6 bases not matched to a gene. Looked up from germline, CDR1 is PRHDT and CDR2 is FYEKMQ (reference sequence). The CDR3 totals 14 residues. CDR3: CASSLGQGRQPQHF. The CDR3 DNA reads as TGTGCCAGCAGCCTCGGACAGGGGAGACAGCCCCAGCATTTT.

The V gene is TRBV13, the J gene TRBJ1-2, with a tentative D call TRBD1 (6 bases). Per germline, CDR1 PRHDT and CDR2 FYEKMQ (reference sequence). V gave up 1 base and J gave up 4 bases, with 13 bases separating them. CDR3 size: 15 residues. The CDR3 DNA is TGTGCCAGCAGCTTAGTGAGGGGGTCGGGCTATGGCTACACCTTC. Residues: CASSLVRGSGYGYTF.

V is TRBV5-1 and J is TRBJ2-2; possible D gene TRBD2, 6 bases. Per germline, CDR1 SGHRS and CDR2 YFSETQ. This CDR3 is 16 amino acids long. V was shortened by 2 bases and J by 4 bases, with 15 bases between the two germline ends. The CDR3 DNA reads as TGCGCCAGCAGCTTACTAGCAAACCCTACCACCGGGGAGCTGTTTTTT. Its translation: CASSLLANPTTGELFF.

The chain has TRBV7-9 and TRBJ1-5; D gene ambiguous. CDR1 and CDR2 from the germline V gene are SEHNR and FQNEAQ (reference sequence). V lost 5 bases and J 0 bases, leaving 5 bases between the germline ends. The CDR3 sequence is 13 residues long. In nucleotides, the CDR3 is TGTGCCAGCAGCCCGTATAGCAATCAGCCCCAGCATTTT. Translation: CASSPYSNQPQHF. Full variable domain (rest looked up from reference TRBV7-9 and TRBJ1-5): DTGVSQNPRHKITKRGQNVTFRCDPISEHNRLYWYRQTLGQGPEFLTYFQNEAQLEKSRLLSDRFSAERPKGSFSTLEIQRTEQGDSAMYLCASSPYSNQPQHFGDGTRLSIL.

This chain joins TRBV29-1 and TRBJ2-1; 14 nucleotides agree with TRBD2. V lost 6 bases and J lost 7; bases outside the gene matches: 17. The CDR3 runs to 18 residues. Germline loops: CDR1 SQVTM, CDR2 ANQGSEA. CDR3 amino acids: CSVAGTSGSALLRNEQFF. The CDR3 region has the DNA TGCAGCGTCGCCGGGACTAGCGGGAGCGCGTTGTTACGGAATGAGCAGTTCTTC.

The genes are TRBV4-1 and TRBJ2-1, with TRBD2 identical over 7 bases. The germline CDR1 and CDR2 sequences are MGHRA and YSYEKL. V lost 3 bases and J lost 7; bases outside the gene matches: 12. The CDR3 consists of 16 residues. The chain's CDR3 is CASSHRTSPPYNEQFF. The DNA of the CDR3 is TGCGCCAGCAGCCACCGGACTAGTCCACCTTATAATGAGCAGTTCTTC.

The chain is built from TRBV5-8 and TRBJ2-7; 9 bases agree with TRBD2. The CDR3 runs 16 residues. Losses at the gene ends were 0 bases for V and 2 bases for J; bases not matched to a gene: 6. Germline CDR1 and CDR2: SGHTS and YDEGEE. CDR3 DNA: TGTGCCAGCAGCTTGGCTGCGCGGGAGGGCACCTACGAGCAGTACTTC. This translates into CASSLAAREGTYEQYF.

This chain links TRBV28 with TRBJ2-7, with D tentatively TRBD1 (6 bases). There are 13 residues in the CDR3. Trimming cost V 5 bases and J 5 bases, with 13 bases left between them. Per the germline V gene, CDR1 is MDHEN and CDR2 is SYDVKM. The CDR3 is CASSNNRVHEQYF. The CDR3 DNA reads TGTGCCAGCAGTAACAACAGGGTCCACGAGCAGTACTTC. The full variable domain, rest sourced from reference TRBV28 and TRBJ2-7, is DVKVTQSSRYLVKRTGEKVFLECVQDMDHENMFWYRQDPGLGLRLIYFSYDVKMKEKGDIPEGYSVSREKKERFSLILESASTNQTSMYLCASSNNRVHEQYFGPGTRLTVT.

The chain employs TRBV9 and TRBJ2-7; 13 nucleotides line up with TRBD2. In germline, CDR1 is SGDLS, CDR2 YYNGEE. After removal of 3 bases from V and 9 bases from J, the junction contained 3 bases not matched to a gene. CDR3 length: 13 amino acids. Written as DNA, the CDR3 is TGTGCCAGCAGCGCGGGACTAGCGGGAAGGCAGTACTTC. Encoded protein: CASSAGLAGRQYF. Full variable domain (remainder filled in from reference TRBV9 and TRBJ2-7): DSGVTQTPKHLITATGQRVTLRCSPRSGDLSVYWYQQSLDQGLQFLIQYYNGEERAKGNILERFSAQQFPDLHSELNLSSLELGDSALYFCASSAGLAGRQYFGPGTRLTVT.

The chain recombines TRBV29-1 with TRBJ2-3; D ambiguous. CDR1 is SQVTM, CDR2 ANQGSEA, per germline. Trimming removed 5 bases from V and 4 bases from J, with 13 bases in between. The CDR3 runs 13 residues. Here the CDR3 DNA reads TGCAGCGTTTTGGGAAACCAGGCAGATACGCAGTATTTT. This gives the protein CSVLGNQADTQYF.

The V call is TRBV19, the J call TRBJ1-5; unclear D gene. CDR1 is LNHDA, CDR2 SQIVND, per germline (reference sequence). This CDR3 has 15 amino acids. Trimming removed 5 bases from V and 1 base from J, with 12 bases in between. The CDR3 DNA is TGTGCCAGTAGTGGTCAGGAGATAAGCAATCAGCCCCAGCATTTT. This gives the protein CASSGQEISNQPQHF.

The chain couples TRBV27 to TRBJ2-7; D is perhaps TRBD1 (6 bases). V shed 6 bases and J shed 4 bases, with 19 bases lying between them. Germline CDR1 and CDR2: MNHEY and SMNVEV (reference sequence). The CDR3 loop spans 15 amino acids. CDR3 region: CASRRQGLEDYEQYF. CDR3 bases: TGTGCCAGCAGGAGGCAGGGGCTTGAGGATTACGAGCAGTACTTC.

The J gene is TRBJ2-1, the V gene TRBV7-3; possibly TRBD2 for D (5 bases). The CDR3 runs to 16 residues. In germline, CDR1 is SGHTA, CDR2 FQGTGA. With 2 bases removed from V and 9 bases from J, the gap between germline ends came to 20 bases. CDR3 protein: CASSLPPLTGRVEQFF. In nucleotides, the CDR3 is TGTGCCAGCAGCTTACCCCCCTTGACGGGGAGAGTTGAGCAGTTCTTC.

The chain links TRBV10-2 to TRBJ1-1; weak D call: TRBD1 (5 bases). Germline loops: CDR1 WSHSY, CDR2 SAAADI. V was cut by 0 bases and J by 2 bases, with 19 bases left in between. The CDR3 is made up of 18 amino acids. Here the CDR3 DNA reads TGCGCCAGCAGTGAGTCTCGGGAGTCAGGGTCAGTTAACACTGAAGCTTTCTTT. Residues: CASSESRESGSVNTEAFF.

The genes are TRBV28 and TRBJ1-1; D ambiguous. The CDR3 contains 13 residues. Looked up from germline, CDR1 is MDHEN and CDR2 is SYDVKM. The V end lost 1 base, the J end lost 6 bases, and 9 bases lay between the germline ends. DNA of the CDR3: TGTGCCAGCAGTTTATCGTCAGGTGCTGAAGCTTTCTTT. It encodes CASSLSSGAEAFF.

The chain has TRBV19 and TRBJ2-1; perhaps TRBD2 as D (6 bases). V was cut by 7 bases and J by 10 bases, with 20 bases left in between. The CDR3 spans 14 residues. The V gene's germline CDR1 is LNHDA and CDR2 SQIVND (reference sequence). Here the CDR3 reads CASTNFGGFEEQFF. In DNA form, the CDR3 reads TGTGCCAGTACCAACTTTGGGGGGTTCGAGGAGCAGTTCTTC.

V is TRBV11-2 and J is TRBJ1-1, with 11 bases lining up with TRBD1. Trimming removed 5 bases from V and 7 bases from J; junction bases left unmatched: 9. The CDR3 contains 15 residues. Germline V lookup: CDR1 SGHAT, CDR2 FQNNGV. The CDR3 DNA sequence: TGTGCCAGCAGCCCCGGACAGGGGGCTCTCGGTGAAGCTTTCTTT. Translated, it gives CASSPGQGALGEAFF.

This clone was seen once. The chain is built from TRBV27 and TRBJ1-5; D gene unclear. V was clipped by 3 bases and J by 9 bases, with 18 bases between them. The CDR3 sequence is 15 residues long. The germline V gene encodes CDR1 MNHEY and CDR2 SMNVEV (reference sequence). CDR3 nucleotide sequence: TGTGCCAGCAGTTTGCAGTCCCCCCTACAGATGCCCCAGCATTTT. Its translation: CASSLQSPLQMPQHF.

This chain's CDR3 is CASSSPGQGAERDSYEQYF. The CDR3, as DNA: TGTGCCAGTAGTTCTCCGGGACAGGGGGCTGAGCGGGACTCCTACGAGCAGTACTTC. The rearrangement links TRBV19 to TRBJ2-7; 12 nucleotides match TRBD1. V shed 5 bases and J 0 bases; nucleotides not matched to a gene: 14. This CDR3 spans 19 amino acids. Germline V lookup: CDR1 LNHDA, CDR2 SQIVND (reference sequence).

This rearrangement joins TRBV4-2 to TRBJ1-1, with D hard to call. The CDR3 is 11 residues long. Germline CDR1 is LGHNA and CDR2 is YNFKEQ. Deletions cut 5 bases from V and 10 bases from J, with 11 bases between. CDR3 DNA sequence: TGTGCCAGCAGCACCTCTTTCGGAGCTTTCTTT. Protein sequence: CASSTSFGAFF.

The chain is built from TRBV5-1 and TRBJ2-7, with 7 bases lining up with TRBD2. The CDR3 has 16 residues. Trimming removed 4 bases from V and 4 bases from J; junction bases left unmatched: 14. The germline V gene encodes CDR1 SGHRS and CDR2 YFSETQ. The CDR3 region has the DNA TGCGCCAGCAGCAACCAACCGGGACTACGAAAGTACGAGCAGTACTTC. Its translation: CASSNQPGLRKYEQYF.

The gene calls are TRBV7-7 and TRBJ2-2; D is perhaps TRBD2 (6 bases). Germline V gene sequence: CDR1 SSHAT, CDR2 FNYEAQ (reference sequence). The CDR3 is 15 residues long. V was trimmed by 5 bases and J by 5 bases, leaving 15 bases between them. In nucleotides, the CDR3 is TGTGCCAGCAGCCGAGGACTAATGGGGACCGGGGAGCTGTTTTTT. Translated: CASSRGLMGTGELFF.

The chain employs TRBV2 and TRBJ2-2, with 9 bases lining up with TRBD1. Germline loops: CDR1 SNHLY, CDR2 FYNNEI. The CDR3 loop spans 14 amino acids. The J segment lost 5 bases and the V segment lost 6 bases, leaving 4 bases of the junction unmatched. The CDR3 spells CASRGTGRTGELFF. Written as DNA, the CDR3 is TGTGCCAGCAGGGGGACAGGGAGGACCGGGGAGCTGTTTTTT.

J is TRBJ2-3 and V is TRBV7-6; no clear D gene. The CDR3 loop spans 13 amino acids. V dropped 2 bases and J dropped 0 bases, with 3 bases sitting between them. Germline V gives CDR1 SGHVS, CDR2 FNYEAQ. CDR3 bases: TGTGCCAGCAGCTTAAGTAGCACAGATACGCAGTATTTT. Its translation: CASSLSSTDTQYF.

CDR3 sequence (DNA): TGTGCCAGCAGTGACCTAACAGGGGTGAACACTGAAGCTTTCTTT. Its protein is CASSDLTGVNTEAFF. This chain connects TRBV28 to TRBJ1-1, with 7 positions matching TRBD1. Germline V gene sequence: CDR1 MDHEN, CDR2 SYDVKM. This CDR3 contains 15 residues. The V and J ends lost 5 bases and 0 bases, in that order; junction bases with no gene match: 6.